This T cell receptor beta chain was sequenced for a study of shared clonotypes between healthy human individuals. Naive CD8 cells lacked CD45RO and underwent positive selection for CCR7, leaving out terminally differentiated effector memory CD45RA+ cells. V shed 0 bases and J shed 0 bases, with 6 bases lying between them. CDR1 MGHRA and CDR2 YSYEKL come from the germline V gene. The CDR3 is made up of 14 amino acids. An approximately 210 ng quantity of DNA, around 30,000 T cell genomes, went into the sorted-subset replicate PCRs. Produced via immunoSEQ multiplex PCR; TCRdb's table is partial and in-frame only. The sample includes around 2,000,000 clones, over 85% of them seen just once. Remarks on this clone: Other DNA sequences from this sample encode an identical CDR3 as well.

The J gene is TRBJ2-7, the V gene TRBV4-1; the D is unclear. The TCR was taken from a man aged 18 to 29 in good health. The sequenced sample was naive CD8+ T cells sorted from blood. CDR3 region: CASSQDRHSYEQYF. The CDR3 DNA is TGCGCCAGCAGCCAAGATCGTCACTCCTACGAGCAGTACTTC.